Following are 23 T cell receptor beta chains from one sample sequenced in a study of blood T cell repertoires in COVID-19. Method: immunoSEQ multiplex PCR; TCRdb's copy keeps in-frame clones and lacks some. Among about 98,000 clones listed, around 72% were seen once. The specimen was peripheral blood. The receptor set was obtained from a man in his 70s with acute or convalescent COVID-19.

This clone appeared once. The chain joins TRBV19 to TRBJ2-5; tentative D call: TRBD2 (6 bases). Deletions cut 1 base from V and 5 bases from J, with 8 bases between. The V gene's germline CDR1 is LNHDA and CDR2 SQIVND (reference sequence). There are 13 residues in the CDR3. The CDR3 nucleotides read TGTGCCAGTAGTATAGTGGAGGGGGAGACCCAGTACTTC. As protein: CASSIVEGETQYF.

This chain connects TRBV6-2 or TRBV6-3 to TRBJ1-5, with unresolved D. Germline CDR1 reads MNHEY; CDR2 reads SVGEGT. V lost 0 bases and J lost 1, with 4 bases in between. There are 14 residues in the CDR3. The CDR3 here is CASSYSRSNQPQHF. For the CDR3, the DNA is TGTGCCAGCAGTTACTCCCGGAGCAATCAGCCCCAGCATTTT.

The chain couples TRBV7-3 to TRBJ1-1; D is unclear. Germline CDR1 is SGHTA and CDR2 is FQGTGA. CDR3 length equals 15 residues. Trimming took off 2 bases at V and 1 base at J, with 11 bases between the two ends. The CDR3 region is CASSLGRLTNTEAFF. The CDR3 bases are TGTGCCAGCAGCTTAGGGCGACTAACGAACACTGAAGCTTTCTTT.

This clone was seen only a few times. The V call is TRBV19, the J call TRBJ2-1; 7 bases line up with TRBD2. The germline V gene encodes CDR1 LNHDA and CDR2 SQIVND (reference sequence). V shed 3 bases and J 0 bases; nucleotides not matched to a gene: 5. The CDR3 is 16 residues long. The CDR3 nucleotides are TGTGCCAGTAGTATTCGGCCTAGCGGCTCCTACAATGAGCAGTTCTTC. Residues: CASSIRPSGSYNEQFF.

This clone came up many times. CDR3 DNA sequence: TGTGCCAGCAGTTACTTACGGACAGGTGCGAATGAAAAACTGTTTTTT. Protein sequence: CASSYLRTGANEKLFF. The rearrangement uses TRBV6-6 and TRBJ1-4; 7 bases are shared with TRBD1. Germline CDR1 MNHNY, CDR2 SVGAGI (reference sequence). Trimming took 1 base from V and 5 from J; bases not matched to a gene: 7. The CDR3 consists of 16 residues.

The chain couples TRBV28 to TRBJ1-4; 7 bases match TRBD1. Germline V gene sequence: CDR1 MDHEN, CDR2 SYDVKM. V shed 2 bases, J shed 8 bases, and the junction held 8 bases outside the gene matches. This CDR3 spans 15 amino acids. In DNA, the CDR3 is TGTGCCAGCAGTTTACTTACAGGGGTACGGGAAAAACTGTTTTTT. It translates to CASSLLTGVREKLFF.

J is TRBJ1-2 and V is TRBV10-1; D uncertain. V was trimmed by 8 bases and J by 4 bases, leaving 17 bases between them. The germline CDR1 and CDR2 sequences are WNHNN and SYGVQD (reference sequence). The CDR3 extends over 14 amino acids. The CDR3: CASYRGEVPYGYTF. The CDR3 nucleotides read TGCGCCAGCTACCGGGGAGAGGTTCCCTATGGCTACACCTTC.

The chain recombines TRBV3-1 (or the pseudogene TRBV3-2) with TRBJ2-1, with TRBD2 matching over 13 bases. Germline CDR1 LGHDT, CDR2 YNNKEL (reference sequence). Losses at the gene ends were 4 bases for V and 6 bases for J; bases not matched to a gene: 6. CDR3 length: 16 residues. CDR3 coding DNA: TGTGCCAGCAGCCCACATGGGACTAGCGGGGTCAATGAGCAGTTCTTC. Translated: CASSPHGTSGVNEQFF.

The rearrangement joins TRBV18 to TRBJ1-6; 8 bases line up with TRBD1. V trimming: 5 bases; J trimming: 5 bases; junction bases outside the gene matches: 5. CDR3 length: 15 residues. Germline V lookup: CDR1 KGHSH, CDR2 LQKENI. CDR3 DNA sequence: TGTGCCAGCTCAGGTCCGGGACAGGATAATTCACCCCTCCACTTT. Protein sequence: CASSGPGQDNSPLHF.

V gene TRBV6-1 combines with J gene TRBJ2-2, with D unresolved. The germline V gene has CDR1 MNHNS and CDR2 SASEGT. Trimming removed 2 bases at V and 6 bases at J, with 10 bases between. The CDR3 consists of 14 residues. The CDR3 DNA reads as TGTGCCAGCAGTGAACTCTCAGAGGCCGGGGAGCTGTTTTTT. It encodes CASSELSEAGELFF.

In this sample, this clone turned up once. The chain carries TRBV5-4 and TRBJ2-7, with 7 bases identical to TRBD1. CDR1 is SGHNT and CDR2 is YYREEE in the germline V gene (reference sequence). After removal of 4 bases from V and 2 bases from J, the junction contained 12 bases not matched to a gene. CDR3 size: 16 residues. The CDR3, as DNA: TGTGCCAGCAGCAACGGCGGTGGCCAGGGGGCCTACGAGCAGTACTTC. Translating it yields CASSNGGGQGAYEQYF.

This sequence joins TRBV4-1 and TRBJ2-7; maybe TRBD1 (6 bases). The CDR3 extends over 15 amino acids. Deletions cut 0 bases from V and 2 bases from J, with 11 bases between. CDR1 MGHRA and CDR2 YSYEKL come from the germline V gene. The CDR3 DNA reads as TGCGCCAGCAGCCAAGATCAGGGGCCAGCCTACGAGCAGTACTTC. Protein product: CASSQDQGPAYEQYF.

The chain uses TRBV30 and TRBJ1-1; the D gene is possibly TRBD1 (5 bases). This CDR3 region has 12 residues. Germline V CDR1 and CDR2: GTSNPN, SVGIG (reference sequence). V was trimmed by 7 bases and J by 3 bases, leaving 12 bases between them. In DNA form, the CDR3 reads TGTGCCTCGAGCCGGGGGGACACTGAAGCTTTCTTT. Its protein is CASSRGDTEAFF.

The genes are TRBV5-1 and TRBJ2-7, with D perhaps TRBD2 (7 bases). CDR3 length: 13 amino acids. CDR1 and CDR2 (germline): SGHRS, YFSETQ. V gave up 4 bases and J gave up 6 bases, with 14 bases separating them. The CDR3 nucleotides read TGCGCCAGCAGCCCCGGGGAGGGGGGCGAGCAGTACTTC. Residues: CASSPGEGGEQYF.

This rearrangement joins TRBV5-6 to TRBJ2-1; TRBD1 matches 7 bases. Trimming at V came to 4 bases and at J to 0 bases, leaving 7 bases not matched to a gene. The CDR3 length is 16 residues. Germline V gene lookup returns CDR1 SGHDT and CDR2 YYEEEE. The CDR3 protein is CASSLGQALSYNEQFF. The CDR3 DNA reads as TGTGCCAGCAGCCTTGGACAGGCGCTCTCCTACAATGAGCAGTTCTTC.

This clone was seen only a few times. V gene TRBV15 combines with J gene TRBJ2-5, with D possibly TRBD2 on 5 matching bases. The CDR3 is 15 residues long. Germline loops: CDR1 LNHNV, CDR2 YYDKDF (reference sequence). Trimming took 5 bases from V and 5 from J, leaving 18 bases between them. The CDR3 protein is CATSPFTGISETQYF. The CDR3 DNA is TGTGCCACCAGCCCATTCACGGGGATCTCTGAGACCCAGTACTTC.

The J gene is TRBJ2-1, the V gene TRBV5-1; 8 bases are a match to TRBD1. This CDR3 comprises 15 residues. CDR1 and CDR2 from the germline V gene are SGHRS and YFSETQ. The trim removed 0 bases at V and 8 bases at J, leaving 7 bases unmatched. In DNA, the CDR3 is TGCGCCAGCAGCTTGGCCCGGACAGGGTTGGATGAGCAGTTCTTC. Translation gives CASSLARTGLDEQFF. The whole variable domain, remainder taken from reference TRBV5-1 and TRBJ2-1, is KAGVTQTPRYLIKTRGQQVTLSCSPISGHRSVSWYQQTPGQGLQFLFEYFSETQRNKGNFPGRFSGRQFSNSRSEMNVSTLELGDSALYLCASSLARTGLDEQFFGPGTRLTVL.

The rearrangement uses TRBV27 and TRBJ1-4; 9 bases are a match to TRBD1. Per the germline V gene, CDR1 is MNHEY and CDR2 is SMNVEV (reference sequence). Trimming at V came to 3 bases and at J to 8 bases, leaving 4 bases not matched to a gene. The CDR3 sequence is 14 residues long. This CDR3 is CASSFDRGAEKLFF. In nucleotides, the CDR3 is TGTGCCAGCAGTTTCGACAGGGGGGCAGAAAAACTGTTTTTT.

This chain joins TRBV19 and TRBJ1-5; maybe TRBD1 (6 bases). This CDR3 has 15 amino acids. V gave up 3 bases and J gave up 3 bases, with 12 bases separating them. In germline, CDR1 is LNHDA, CDR2 SQIVND (reference sequence). Here the CDR3 reads CASSMVGADNQPQHF. CDR3 nucleotides: TGTGCCAGTAGTATGGTGGGGGCCGACAATCAGCCCCAGCATTTT.

This clone came up once. The rearrangement uses TRBV2 and TRBJ2-4; TRBD1 might be the D (5 bases). Germline loops: CDR1 SNHLY, CDR2 FYNNEI. V was cut by 6 bases and J by 8 bases, with 11 bases left in between. The CDR3 is 12 amino acids. CDR3: CASRAGWDIQYF. The CDR3 DNA sequence: TGTGCCAGCAGAGCAGGGTGGGACATTCAGTACTTC.

Regarding this clone: Compared with germline, one end of the junction differs, possibly owing to a read error. J is TRBJ1-4 and V is TRBV7-7, with D possibly being TRBD1 (6 bases). CDR1 and CDR2 from the germline V gene are SSHAT and FNYEAQ (reference sequence). The CDR3 consists of 14 residues. The CDR3 loop reads CASSRTATNEKLFF. The CDR3 nucleotides are TGTGCTAGCAGCCGGACAGCAACTAATGAAAAACTGTTTTTT.

The chain uses TRBV20-1 and TRBJ1-1; no definite D call. This CDR3 spans 12 amino acids. The germline V and J ends were trimmed by 3 bases and 1 base, with 6 bases remaining between them. CDR1 and CDR2 from the germline V gene are DFQATT and SNEGSKA (reference sequence). The CDR3, as DNA: TGCAGTGCTAGTCGCAGGAACACTGAAGCTTTCTTT. Protein sequence: CSASRRNTEAFF.

V gene TRBV10-3 combines with J gene TRBJ2-1, with 13 bases that match TRBD2. V shed 0 bases and J 9 bases; nucleotides not matched to a gene: 8. There are 17 residues in the CDR3. Germline CDR1 ENHRY, CDR2 SYGVKD. This CDR3 reads CAISESRTSGRNGEQFF. The CDR3 DNA reads as TGTGCCATCAGTGAGTCGAGGACTAGCGGGAGAAACGGTGAGCAGTTCTTC.